The entry below describes one T cell receptor (beta chain). This clone was seen a handful of times. This clone's antigen is unknown. No much larger clone exists at a distance of one base, and base qualities are not known. Libraries were constructed by the immunoSEQ multiplex PCR assay. DNA from the cultured and isolated CD4+ T cells underwent TCR beta CDR3 sequencing. Under the source paper's analysis protocol: Non-productive TCR sequences were removed and reads were trimmed to the CDR3 region, keeping CDR3s of at least 7 amino acids. Antigen-specific clonotypes were identified using the MANAFEST web app by comparison of expansion in peptide wells against reference cultures. For clones to be considered positive, expansion at FDR<0.05 versus reference and all other wells, an odds ratio above 5, and a frequency above 0.1% in two replicate wells were required. A clonotype was called cross-reactive if it was significantly expanded both in SARS-CoV-2 spike wells and in at least one common cold coronavirus spike condition. Levenshtein distance calculated with the stringdist R package was used to assess CDR3 similarity, and unrooted trees were constructed with ape in R 3.6.1. TCRdb's version of the immuneACCESS table is confined to in-frame rearrangements and falls short of the full clone set. An unresolved V gene accounts for under half of the shortfall where checked; the remainder is of unknown origin. That table supplies the V and J calls and clone size; D and trimming were determined from the DNA. The sample table contains about 61,000 clones; only one count was recorded for more than 70% of them. The leading ten clones occupy around 1.2% of the sample.

To identify antigen-specific CD4+ T cell clonotypes by their expansion, the ViraFEST assay first stimulated PBMC with viral peptide pools and then applied TCR sequencing. After approximately eleven days of culture, CD4+ T cells were isolated with the EasySep CD4+ T cell isolation kit. Each participant got two doses of an mRNA SARS-CoV-2 vaccine, either BNT162b2 or mRNA-1273. None of the healthy vaccine recipients had a prior SARS-CoV-2 infection, which was confirmed by nucleocapsid antibody tests that came back negative both before and after vaccination. About 2.1 million PBMC per well were cultured in IMDM with about 4.5% human AB serum, 9 to 10 IU/ml IL-2 and gentamicin, plus 10 ug/ml peptides. On days 3 and 7, half of the culture medium was replaced with fresh IL-2-containing medium. Each peptide stimulation condition was cultured in triplicate wells unless otherwise noted. Using Ficoll-Paque Plus gradient centrifugation, PBMC were separated from whole blood and then either used fresh or cryopreserved at -140C. The overlapping peptide pools covered the spike proteins of SARS-CoV-2 as well as those of the common cold coronaviruses HCoV-NL63, HCoV-OC43 and HCoV-229E. Genomic DNA was extracted from cultured CD4+ T cells with the QIAamp micro DNA kit.

This entry comes from a study of vaccination effects on CD4 cells after COVID-19 (dated by TCRdb to 2021 to 2024). Turning to the overall study: Post-vaccine samples across the study were collected a median of 72 days after the second dose, with a range of 14 to 241. SARS-CoV-2 spike-specific CD4+ TCR repertoires from before and after mRNA vaccination were compared in COVID-19 convalescent patients and in infection-naive vaccine recipients. The full study included roughly 11 COVID-19 convalescent patients and several SARS-CoV-2-naive healthy vaccine recipients. Cultures from other donors in the study were sequenced with the Oncomine TCR Beta short-read assay on an Illumina iSeq 100. Summary of the overall study and its limitations: Both infection-induced and vaccine-induced clones contracted markedly at late post-vaccination timepoints, which is consistent with waning T cell responses. In healthy vaccine recipients, vaccine-induced clones were almost all SARS-CoV-2 mono-reactive, with only 1 of 255 being cross-reactive with common cold coronaviruses. Only a small number of convalescent patients were included, and no early post-infection timepoints were available, which limited the study.

CDR1 and CDR2 were assigned from the germline V gene (reference sequence) as SEHNR and FQNEAQ. The cysteine opens and the phenylalanine closes a CDR3 of 14 amino acids. Of all the DNA, just the CDR3 is kept, 42 bases in frame from base 1. Deletion took 1 base off V and 5 bases off J, with a span of 9 bases between the germline ends. The receptor was isolated from a human donor who received a COVID-19 vaccine. The chain links TRBV7-9 with TRBJ1-5, with the D gene not clear enough to name. The sample consisted of CD4+ T cells from PBMCs cultured with HCoV-229E spike peptides, taken after COVID-19 vaccination. Interpreted using the paper, the cell subset or site label stands for: HCoV-229E spike overlapping peptide pool stimulation. The CDR3: CASSLEGRDQPQHF. The DNA is TGTGCCAGCAGCTTAGAAGGGCGGGATCAGCCCCAGCATTTT. The CDR3, completed at both ends by the reference TRBV7-9 and TRBJ1-5 genes, gives the full variable domain DTGVSQNPRHKITKRGQNVTFRCDPISEHNRLYWYRQTLGQGPEFLTYFQNEAQLEKSRLLSDRFSAERPKGSFSTLEIQRTEQGDSAMYLCASSLEGRDQPQHFGDGTRLSIL.